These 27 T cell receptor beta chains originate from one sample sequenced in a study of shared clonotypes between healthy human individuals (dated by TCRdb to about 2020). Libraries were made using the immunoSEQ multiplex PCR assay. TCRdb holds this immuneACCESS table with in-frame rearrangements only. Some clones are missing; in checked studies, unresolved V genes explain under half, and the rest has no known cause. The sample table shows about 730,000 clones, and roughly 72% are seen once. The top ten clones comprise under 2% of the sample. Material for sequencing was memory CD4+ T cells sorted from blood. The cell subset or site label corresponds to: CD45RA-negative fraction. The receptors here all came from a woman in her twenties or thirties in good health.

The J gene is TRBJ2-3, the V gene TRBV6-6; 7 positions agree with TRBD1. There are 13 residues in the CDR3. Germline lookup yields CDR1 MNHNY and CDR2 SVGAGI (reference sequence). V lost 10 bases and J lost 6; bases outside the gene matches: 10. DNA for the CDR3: TGTGCCACACAGACAGGGTTCGGCGATACGCAGTATTTT. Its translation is CATQTGFGDTQYF.

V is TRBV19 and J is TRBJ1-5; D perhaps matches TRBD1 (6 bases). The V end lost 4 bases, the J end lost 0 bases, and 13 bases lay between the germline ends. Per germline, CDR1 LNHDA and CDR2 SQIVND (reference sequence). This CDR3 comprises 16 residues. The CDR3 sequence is CASSTDRYYSNQPQHF. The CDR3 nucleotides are TGTGCCAGTAGTACGGACAGATACTATAGCAATCAGCCCCAGCATTTT. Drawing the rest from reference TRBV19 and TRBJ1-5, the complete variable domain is DGGITQSPKYLFRKEGQNVTLSCEQNLNHDAMYWYRQDPGQGLRLIYYSQIVNDFQKGDIAEGYSVSREKKESFPLTVTSAQKNPTAFYLCASSTDRYYSNQPQHFGDGTRLSIL.

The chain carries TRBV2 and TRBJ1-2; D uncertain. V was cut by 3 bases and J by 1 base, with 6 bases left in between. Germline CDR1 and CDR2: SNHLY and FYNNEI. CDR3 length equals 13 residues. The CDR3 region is CASSDGFNYGYTF. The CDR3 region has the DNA TGTGCCAGCAGTGACGGATTTAACTATGGCTACACCTTC.

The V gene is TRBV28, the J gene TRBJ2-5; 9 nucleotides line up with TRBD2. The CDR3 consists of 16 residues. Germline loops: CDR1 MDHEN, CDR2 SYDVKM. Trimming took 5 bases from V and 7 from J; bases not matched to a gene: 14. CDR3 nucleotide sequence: TGTGCCAGCAGTGGGCCCGGGACTAGCTATGGTTGGACCCAGTACTTC. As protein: CASSGPGTSYGWTQYF.

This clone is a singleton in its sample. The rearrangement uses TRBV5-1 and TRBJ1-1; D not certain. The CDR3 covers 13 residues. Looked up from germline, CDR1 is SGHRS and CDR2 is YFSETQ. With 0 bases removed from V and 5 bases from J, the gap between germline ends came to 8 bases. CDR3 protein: CASSLGFWTEAFF. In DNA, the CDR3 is TGCGCCAGCAGCTTGGGGTTCTGGACTGAAGCTTTCTTT. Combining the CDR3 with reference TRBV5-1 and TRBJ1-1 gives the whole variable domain KAGVTQTPRYLIKTRGQQVTLSCSPISGHRSVSWYQQTPGQGLQFLFEYFSETQRNKGNFPGRFSGRQFSNSRSEMNVSTLELGDSALYLCASSLGFWTEAFFGQGTRLTVV.

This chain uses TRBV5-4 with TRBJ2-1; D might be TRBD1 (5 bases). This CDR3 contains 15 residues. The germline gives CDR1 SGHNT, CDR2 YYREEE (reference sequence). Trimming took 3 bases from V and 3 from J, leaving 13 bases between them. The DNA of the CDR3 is TGTGCCAGCAGCTCCCAGACAGTCAGCTACAATGAGCAGTTCTTC. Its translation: CASSSQTVSYNEQFF. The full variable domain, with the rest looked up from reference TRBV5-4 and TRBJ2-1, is ETGVTQSPTHLIKTRGQQVTLRCSSQSGHNTVSWYQQALGQGPQFIFQYYREEENGRGNFPPRFSGLQFPNYSSELNVNALELDDSALYLCASSSQTVSYNEQFFGPGTRLTVL.

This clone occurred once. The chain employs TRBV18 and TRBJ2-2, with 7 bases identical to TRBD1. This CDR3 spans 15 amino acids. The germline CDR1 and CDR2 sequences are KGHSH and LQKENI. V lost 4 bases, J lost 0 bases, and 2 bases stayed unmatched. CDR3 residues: CASSRGQANTGELFF. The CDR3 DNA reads TGTGCCAGCTCACGAGGACAGGCGAACACCGGGGAGCTGTTTTTT.

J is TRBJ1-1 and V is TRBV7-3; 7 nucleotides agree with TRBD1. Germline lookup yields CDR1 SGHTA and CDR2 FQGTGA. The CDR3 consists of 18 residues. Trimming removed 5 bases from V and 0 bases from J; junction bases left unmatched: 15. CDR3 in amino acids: CASSLGVGRGRVNTEAFF. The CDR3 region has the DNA TGTGCCAGCAGCCTCGGTGTTGGCAGGGGGAGGGTGAACACTGAAGCTTTCTTT.

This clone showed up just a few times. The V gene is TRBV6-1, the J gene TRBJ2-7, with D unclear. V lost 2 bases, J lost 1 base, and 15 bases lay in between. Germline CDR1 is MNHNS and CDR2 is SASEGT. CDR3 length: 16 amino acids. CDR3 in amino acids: CASSEPASALSYEQYF. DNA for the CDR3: TGTGCCAGCAGTGAACCCGCCTCTGCGCTTTCCTACGAGCAGTACTTC.

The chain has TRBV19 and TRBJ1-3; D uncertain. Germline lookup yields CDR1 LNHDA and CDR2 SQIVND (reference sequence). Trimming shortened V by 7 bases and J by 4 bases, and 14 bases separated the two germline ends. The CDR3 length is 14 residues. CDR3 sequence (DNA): TGTGCCAGTACCGCCATTGACCTGGGAAACACCATATATTTT. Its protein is CASTAIDLGNTIYF.

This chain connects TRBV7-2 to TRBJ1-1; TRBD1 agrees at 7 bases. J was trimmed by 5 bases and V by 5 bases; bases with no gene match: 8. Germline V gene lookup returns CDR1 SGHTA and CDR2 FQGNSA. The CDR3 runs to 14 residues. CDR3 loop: CASSQSMTGTEAFF. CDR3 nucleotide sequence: TGTGCCAGCAGCCAATCGATGACAGGGACTGAAGCTTTCTTT.

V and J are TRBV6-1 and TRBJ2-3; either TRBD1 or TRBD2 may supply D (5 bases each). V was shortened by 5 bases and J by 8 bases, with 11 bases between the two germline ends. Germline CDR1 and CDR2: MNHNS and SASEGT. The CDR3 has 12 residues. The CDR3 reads CASSNLGGTQYF. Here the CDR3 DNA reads TGTGCCAGCAGTAACCTTGGGGGTACGCAGTATTTT.

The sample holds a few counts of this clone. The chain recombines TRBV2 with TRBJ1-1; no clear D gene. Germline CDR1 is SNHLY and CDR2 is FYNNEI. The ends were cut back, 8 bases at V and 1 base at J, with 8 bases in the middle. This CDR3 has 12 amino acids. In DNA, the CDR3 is TGTGCCAGCGAAGACGGGAACACTGAAGCTTTCTTT. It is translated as CASEDGNTEAFF.

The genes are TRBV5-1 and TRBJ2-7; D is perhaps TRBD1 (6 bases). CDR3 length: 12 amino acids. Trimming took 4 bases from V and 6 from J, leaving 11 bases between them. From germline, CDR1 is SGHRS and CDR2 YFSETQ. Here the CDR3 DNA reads TGCGCCAGCAGCCGAGACAGGTCCGAGCAGTACTTC. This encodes CASSRDRSEQYF.

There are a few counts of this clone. The CDR3 nucleotides are TGTGCCACCAGCAGAGATATAGCGGGAGGGTTCTACGAGCAGTACTTC. It encodes CATSRDIAGGFYEQYF. The chain joins TRBV15 to TRBJ2-7; 11 nucleotides agree with TRBD2. With 0 bases clipped from V and 3 bases from J, the junction kept 4 bases outside the gene matches. In germline, CDR1 is LNHNV, CDR2 YYDKDF (reference sequence). The CDR3 is made up of 16 amino acids.

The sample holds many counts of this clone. This CDR3 is CAWSVLGGYTF. DNA of the CDR3: TGTGCCTGGAGTGTACTGGGTGGCTACACCTTC. The chain recombines TRBV30 with TRBJ1-2; the D is unclear. Per germline, CDR1 GTSNPN and CDR2 SVGIG (reference sequence). This CDR3 spans 11 amino acids. With 0 bases removed from V and 7 bases from J, the gap between germline ends came to 6 bases.

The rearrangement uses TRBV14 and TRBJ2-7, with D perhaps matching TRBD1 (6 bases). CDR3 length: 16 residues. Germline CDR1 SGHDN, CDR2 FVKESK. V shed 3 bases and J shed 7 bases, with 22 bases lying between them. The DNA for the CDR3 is TGTGCCAGCAGCCAGCTCCGGGACACGGTAACGGGGGAGCAGTACTTC. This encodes CASSQLRDTVTGEQYF.

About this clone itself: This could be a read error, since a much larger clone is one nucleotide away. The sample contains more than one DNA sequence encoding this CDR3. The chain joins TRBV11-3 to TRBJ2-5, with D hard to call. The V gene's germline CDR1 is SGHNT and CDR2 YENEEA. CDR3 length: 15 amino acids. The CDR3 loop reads CASSLGNLPGETQYF. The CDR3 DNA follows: TGTGCCAGTAGCTTAGGAAACCTCCCCGGAGAGACCCAGTACTTC.

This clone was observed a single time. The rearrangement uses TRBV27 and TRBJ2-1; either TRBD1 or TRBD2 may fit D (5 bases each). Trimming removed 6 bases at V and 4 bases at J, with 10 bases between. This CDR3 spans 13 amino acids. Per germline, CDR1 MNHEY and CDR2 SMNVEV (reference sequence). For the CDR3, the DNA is TGTGCCAGCAGGTCGGGGCTTTACAATGAGCAGTTCTTC. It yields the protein CASRSGLYNEQFF.

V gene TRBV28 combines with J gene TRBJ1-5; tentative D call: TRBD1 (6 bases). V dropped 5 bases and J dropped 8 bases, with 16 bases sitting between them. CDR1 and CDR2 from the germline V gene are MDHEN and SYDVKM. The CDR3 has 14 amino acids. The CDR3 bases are TGTGCCAGCAGTCTTACAGGGACTTGGAAGCCCCAGCATTTT. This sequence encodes CASSLTGTWKPQHF.

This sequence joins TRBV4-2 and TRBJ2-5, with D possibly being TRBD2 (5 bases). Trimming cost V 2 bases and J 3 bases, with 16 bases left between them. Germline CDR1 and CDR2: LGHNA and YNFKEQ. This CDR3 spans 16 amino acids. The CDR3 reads CASSQSIALGEETQYF. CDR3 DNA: TGTGCCAGCAGCCAAAGTATAGCGTTGGGAGAAGAGACCCAGTACTTC.

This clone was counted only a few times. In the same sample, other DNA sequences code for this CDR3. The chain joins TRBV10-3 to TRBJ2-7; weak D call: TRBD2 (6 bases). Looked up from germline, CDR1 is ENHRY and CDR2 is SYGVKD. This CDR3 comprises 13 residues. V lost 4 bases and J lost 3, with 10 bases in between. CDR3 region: CAISGPGDYEQYF. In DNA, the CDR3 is TGTGCCATCAGTGGTCCGGGGGACTACGAGCAGTACTTC.

The CDR3 DNA reads TGTGCCAGCAGCCTATGGAGGGGCAATACCTACGAGCAGTACTTC. This encodes CASSLWRGNTYEQYF. The V gene is TRBV28, the J gene TRBJ2-7; TRBD2 might be the D (6 bases). V lost 6 bases to trimming and J lost 2 bases, with 17 bases between them. There are 15 residues in the CDR3. The germline V gene encodes CDR1 MDHEN and CDR2 SYDVKM.

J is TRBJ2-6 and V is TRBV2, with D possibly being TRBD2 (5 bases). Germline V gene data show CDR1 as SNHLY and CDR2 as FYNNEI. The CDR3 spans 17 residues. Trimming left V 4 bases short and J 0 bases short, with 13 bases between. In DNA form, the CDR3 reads TGTGCCAGCAGTGGAGGGATTTCGGTCTCTGGGGCCAACGTCCTGACTTTC. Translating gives CASSGGISVSGANVLTF.

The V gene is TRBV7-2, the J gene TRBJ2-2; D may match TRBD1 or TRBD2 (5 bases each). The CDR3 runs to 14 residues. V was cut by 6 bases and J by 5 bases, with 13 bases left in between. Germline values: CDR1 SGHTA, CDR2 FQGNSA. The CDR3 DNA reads TGTGCCAGCAGAGGGGTGAGAGGGACCGGGGAGCTGTTTTTT. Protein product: CASRGVRGTGELFF.

CDR3 in DNA: TGCGCCAGCAGCCCGATAGCGGGAGAAGTGGAGACCCAGTACTTC. Its translation: CASSPIAGEVETQYF. This sequence joins TRBV4-1 and TRBJ2-5, with 9 bases matching TRBD2. This CDR3 spans 15 amino acids. Germline V lookup: CDR1 MGHRA, CDR2 YSYEKL. V shed 4 bases and J 5 bases; nucleotides not matched to a gene: 8.

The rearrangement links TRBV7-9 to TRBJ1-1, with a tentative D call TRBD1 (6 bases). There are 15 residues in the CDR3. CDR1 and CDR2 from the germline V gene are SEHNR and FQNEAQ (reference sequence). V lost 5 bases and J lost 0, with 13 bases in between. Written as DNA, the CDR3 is TGTGCCAGCAGCCCAAGGGGGACCGTGAACACTGAAGCTTTCTTT. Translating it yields CASSPRGTVNTEAFF.